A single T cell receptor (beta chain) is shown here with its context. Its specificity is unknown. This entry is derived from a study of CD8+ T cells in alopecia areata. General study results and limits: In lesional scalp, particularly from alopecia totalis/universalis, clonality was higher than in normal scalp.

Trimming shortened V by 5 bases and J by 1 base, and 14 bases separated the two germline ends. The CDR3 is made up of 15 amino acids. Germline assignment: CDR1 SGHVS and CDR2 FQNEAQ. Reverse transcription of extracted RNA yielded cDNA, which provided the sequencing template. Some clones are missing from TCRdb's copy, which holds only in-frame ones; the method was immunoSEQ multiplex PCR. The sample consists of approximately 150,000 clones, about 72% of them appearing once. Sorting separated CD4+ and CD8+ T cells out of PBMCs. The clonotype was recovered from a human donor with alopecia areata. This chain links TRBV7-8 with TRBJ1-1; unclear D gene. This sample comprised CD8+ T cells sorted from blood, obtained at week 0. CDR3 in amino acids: CASSRAPGPNTEAFF. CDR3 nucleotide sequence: TGTGCCAGCAGCAGAGCCCCCGGACCGAACACTGAAGCTTTCTTT.